The present T cell receptor (beta chain) was sequenced within a study of beta chain features in type 1 diabetes (dated 2018 in TCRdb). Regarding the research as a whole: Mean age, gender distribution, total cell number and subset yield were not different between patients and healthy donors. A total of just under 110,000,000 sorted cells were examined across all samples, and RNA yield correlated strongly with the number of cells per subset. In the study, TCRB repertoires of sorted circulating CD4+ T cell subsets from recently diagnosed type 1 diabetes patients were compared with those of matched healthy donors. Whereas all 28 donors provided naive and central memory subsets, regulatory and stem cell-like memory subsets were isolated from just 8 patients and about 8 healthy donors.

From its cysteine to its phenylalanine, the CDR3 spans 11 amino acids. Only the CDR3 DNA is retained, 33 bases long and in frame from the first base. From the germline V gene (reference sequence), CDR1 is DFQATT and CDR2 is SNEGSKA. V loses 4 bases of germline sequence and J loses 1 base, and the interval between the two ends is 5 bases. All of the isolated RNA was reverse transcribed with the High Capacity cDNA Reverse Transcription Kit, so expressed TCRB transcripts were sequenced. Naive, central memory and regulatory T cell samples underwent deep immunoSEQ sequencing, averaging around 4 million total reads per sample. After sorted cells were lysed in RLT buffer, RNA was extracted with DNase-treated RNeasy Micro or Mini kits, with the choice depending on cell number. To prevent cross-contamination, every cell subset was processed on its own, while patient and healthy donor samples were processed together. The immunoSEQ multiplex PCR was used to amplify TCRB sequences from cDNA, generating 87-bp fragments that spanned the CDR3 region. Sequencing of the amplicons was done on the Illumina HiSeq platform. In the source study's methods: Synthetic template baselines were used to correct PCR bias computationally, reads within Hamming distance 2 were collapsed, and singletons that could not be merged were discarded. Reads were aligned against IMGT so that V, D and J genes, CDR3 length and insertions or deletions at six rearrangement sites could be assigned. Within each subset, clonotype counts were normalized to sorted cell number, after which true diversity and Gini coefficients were computed with the tcR R package. Repertoire sharing was quantified using the overlap coefficient calculated on TCRB nucleotide sequences. In its TCRdb copy, this immuneACCESS table keeps in-frame sequences only and misses some clones. Where compared with another copy, unresolved V genes explain less than half of these, and the others have no known cause. D and trimming were read from the DNA, whereas the V and J calls and clone size are those reported in that table. The sample table holds hundreds of thousands of clones, of which 8% were seen once. The ten biggest clones cover roughly 0.44% of the sample.

Each donor gave one peripheral blood draw, averaging about 100 mL, which was collected into heparinised tubes. A BD FACSAria II was used to sort naive, central memory, regulatory and stem cell-like memory CD4+ T cells with a panel that included CD45RO, CCR7, CD25, CD127, CD95 and CD27. Every sorted population had a purity above 98%. PBMCs were isolated immediately by Lymphoprep density gradient centrifugation and stained directly without culture. So that batch effects would be minimized, each experiment stained and sorted samples in pairs, pairing one healthy donor with one patient. Study-wide findings and limitations: PCR may preferentially amplify shorter templates, but because patient and control samples were amplified and corrected together, any resulting skew would affect both groups equally. Type 1 diabetes patients showed a moderate but significant shortening of TCRB CDR3 length in all four CD4+ subsets. Sequencing cDNA rather than genomic DNA could over-represent highly expressing activated cells, although activation and CD3 levels did not differ between groups. HLA sub-analyses involved small numbers of individuals, so any influence of HLA type on TCRB rearrangement remained unresolved. Naive, central memory and regulatory TCRB repertoires appeared to be more alike among patients than among healthy donors. Patients with type 1 diabetes made fewer insertions and deleted more nucleotides at VDJ recombination sites, implying thymic rearrangement abnormalities.

In the case of this clone: Its recognized antigen is unknown. No base-level quality is on record; no much larger clone is a single base apart.

Sequencing was done on a sample of central memory CD4+ T cells from blood. This receptor was obtained from a woman aged 18-29 years in good health. The sequence is built from TRBV20-1 and TRBJ2-7; the D gene cannot be resolved reliably. For the CDR3, the sequence is CSAKGSYEQYF. In nucleotide form, the sequence is TGCAGTGCTAAAGGTTCCTACGAGCAGTACTTC.